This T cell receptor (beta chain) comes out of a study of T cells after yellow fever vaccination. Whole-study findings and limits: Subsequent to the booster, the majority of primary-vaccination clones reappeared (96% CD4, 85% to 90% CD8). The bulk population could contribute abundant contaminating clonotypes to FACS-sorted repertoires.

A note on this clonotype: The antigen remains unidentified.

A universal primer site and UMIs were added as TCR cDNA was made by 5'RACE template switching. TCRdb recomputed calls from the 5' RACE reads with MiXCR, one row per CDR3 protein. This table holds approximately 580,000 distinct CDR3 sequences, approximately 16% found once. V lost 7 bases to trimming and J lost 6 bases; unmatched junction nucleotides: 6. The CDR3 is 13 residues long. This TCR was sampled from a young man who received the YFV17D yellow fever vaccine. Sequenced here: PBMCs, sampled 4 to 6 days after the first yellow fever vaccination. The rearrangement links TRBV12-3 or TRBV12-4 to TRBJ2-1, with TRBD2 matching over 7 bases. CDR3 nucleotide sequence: TGTGCCAGCACTACCGGGGGGTTCAATGAGCAGTTCTTC. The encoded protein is CASTTGGFNEQFF.